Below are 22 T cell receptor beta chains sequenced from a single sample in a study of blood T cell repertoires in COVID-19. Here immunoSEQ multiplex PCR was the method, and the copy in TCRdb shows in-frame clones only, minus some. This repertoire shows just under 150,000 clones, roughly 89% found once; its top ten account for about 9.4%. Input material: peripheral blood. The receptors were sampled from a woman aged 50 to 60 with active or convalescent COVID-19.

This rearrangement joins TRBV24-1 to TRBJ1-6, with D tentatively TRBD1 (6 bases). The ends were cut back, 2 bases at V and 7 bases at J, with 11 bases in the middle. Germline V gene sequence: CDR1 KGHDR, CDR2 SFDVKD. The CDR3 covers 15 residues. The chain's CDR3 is CATSDSQGLNSPLHF. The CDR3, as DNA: TGTGCCACCAGTGATTCTCAGGGGTTAAATTCACCCCTCCACTTT.

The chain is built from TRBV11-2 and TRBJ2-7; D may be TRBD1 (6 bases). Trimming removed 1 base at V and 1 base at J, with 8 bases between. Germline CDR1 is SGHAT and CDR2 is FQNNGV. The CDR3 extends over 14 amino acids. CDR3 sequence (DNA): TGTGCCAGCAGCTTAGGACAGGTATCCTACGAGCAGTACTTC. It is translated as CASSLGQVSYEQYF.

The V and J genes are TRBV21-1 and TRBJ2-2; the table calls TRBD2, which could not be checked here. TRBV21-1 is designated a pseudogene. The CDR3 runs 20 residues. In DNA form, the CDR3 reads TGTGCCAGCAGCACCCTAGGAGGACTAGCGGGGCCGTCGAACACCGGGGAGCTGTTTTTT. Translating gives CASSTLGGLAGPSNTGELFF.

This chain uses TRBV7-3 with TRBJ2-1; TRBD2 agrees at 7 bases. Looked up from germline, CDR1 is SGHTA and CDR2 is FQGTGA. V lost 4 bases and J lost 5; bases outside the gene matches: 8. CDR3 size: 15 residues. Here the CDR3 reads CASSSVGGVNNEQFF. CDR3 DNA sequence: TGTGCCAGCAGCTCCGTGGGAGGGGTTAACAATGAGCAGTTCTTC.

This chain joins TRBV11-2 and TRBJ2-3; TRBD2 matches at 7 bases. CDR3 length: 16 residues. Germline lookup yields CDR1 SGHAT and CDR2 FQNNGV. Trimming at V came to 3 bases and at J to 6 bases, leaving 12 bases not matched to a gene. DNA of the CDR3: TGTGCCAGCAGCTTTCGGGGGAGGGCCATGATTGATACGCAGTATTTT. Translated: CASSFRGRAMIDTQYF.

This CDR3 reads CSAPPSGTYNEQFF. CDR3 nucleotide sequence: TGCAGCGCCCCCCCTAGCGGAACCTACAATGAGCAGTTCTTC. This chain joins TRBV29-1 and TRBJ2-1; TRBD2 aligns across 7 bases. The CDR3 extends over 14 amino acids. Germline CDR1 and CDR2: SQVTM and ANQGSEA. Trimming at V came to 7 bases and at J to 2 bases, leaving 8 bases not matched to a gene.

Here the CDR3 reads CASSDGRGYDEQYF. CDR3 bases: TGTGCCAGCAGTGACGGGAGGGGCTACGACGAGCAGTACTTC. The chain recombines TRBV2 with TRBJ2-7, with 8 bases aligning to TRBD2. Germline values: CDR1 SNHLY, CDR2 FYNNEI. V shed 3 bases, J shed 5 bases, and the junction held 6 bases outside the gene matches. The CDR3 runs 14 residues. The complete variable domain, with remaining parts taken from reference TRBV2 and TRBJ2-7, reads EPEVTQTPSHQVTQMGQEVILRCVPISNHLYFYWYRQILGQKVEFLVSFYNNEISEKSEIFDDQFSVERPDGSNFTLKIRSTKLEDSAMYFCASSDGRGYDEQYFGPGTRLTVT.

CDR3 sequence reads: CASSAPGTGEFDYGYTF. In DNA, the CDR3 is TGTGCCAGCAGCGCGCCCGGGACAGGGGAATTTGACTATGGCTACACCTTC. The genes are TRBV9 and TRBJ1-2; 10 bases line up with TRBD1. CDR1 and CDR2 from the germline V gene are SGDLS and YYNGEE. CDR3 length: 17 residues. V was pared by 3 bases and J by 3 bases, with 11 bases of the junction left unmatched.

The CDR3 sequence: CATWDSATTDTQYF. CDR3 in DNA: TGTGCCACCTGGGACTCGGCGACCACAGATACGCAGTATTTT. The genes are TRBV6-5 and TRBJ2-3, with D possibly matching TRBD2 (6 bases). V lost 10 bases to trimming and J lost 2 bases, with 16 bases between them. The CDR3 length is 14 residues. The germline CDR1 and CDR2 sequences are MNHEY and SVGAGI.

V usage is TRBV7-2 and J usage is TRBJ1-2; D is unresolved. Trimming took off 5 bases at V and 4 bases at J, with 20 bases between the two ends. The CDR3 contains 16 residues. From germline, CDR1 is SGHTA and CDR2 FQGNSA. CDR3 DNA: TGTGCCAGCAGCGCCCTTGGGTTCAGGATCGGCTATGGCTACACCTTC. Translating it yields CASSALGFRIGYGYTF.

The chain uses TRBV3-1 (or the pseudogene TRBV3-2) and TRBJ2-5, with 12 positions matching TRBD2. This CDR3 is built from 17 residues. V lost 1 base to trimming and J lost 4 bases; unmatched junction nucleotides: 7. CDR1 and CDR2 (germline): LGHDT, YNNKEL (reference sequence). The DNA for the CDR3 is TGTGCCAGCAGCCAAGGAGCTAGCGGGAGGGCCGGAGAGACCCAGTACTTC. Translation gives CASSQGASGRAGETQYF.

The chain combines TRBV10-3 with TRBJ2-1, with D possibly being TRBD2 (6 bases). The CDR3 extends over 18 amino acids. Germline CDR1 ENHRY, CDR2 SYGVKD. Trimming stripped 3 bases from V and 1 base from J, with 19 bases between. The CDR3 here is CAISDLPSDLRSYNEQFF. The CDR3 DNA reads TGTGCCATCAGTGACTTACCTAGCGACCTAAGATCCTACAATGAGCAGTTCTTC.

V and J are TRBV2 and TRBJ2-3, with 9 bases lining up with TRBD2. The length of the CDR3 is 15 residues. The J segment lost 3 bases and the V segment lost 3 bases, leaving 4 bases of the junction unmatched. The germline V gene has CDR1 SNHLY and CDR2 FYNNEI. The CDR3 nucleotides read TGTGCCAGCAGTGACAGAGCGGGGGGAACAGATACGCAGTATTTT. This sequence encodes CASSDRAGGTDTQYF.

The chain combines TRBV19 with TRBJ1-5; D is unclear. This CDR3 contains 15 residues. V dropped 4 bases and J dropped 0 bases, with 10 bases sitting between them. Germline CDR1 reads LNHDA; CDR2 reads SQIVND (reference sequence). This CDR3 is CASSRAGDSNQPQHF. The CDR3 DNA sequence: TGTGCCAGTAGTAGGGCGGGAGATAGCAATCAGCCCCAGCATTTT.

The CDR3 loop is CASSEGTGAGANVLTF. The DNA of the CDR3 is TGTGCCAGTAGTGAAGGGACAGGGGCTGGGGCCAACGTCCTGACTTTC. The chain joins TRBV19 to TRBJ2-6; 10 bases agree with TRBD1. V trimming: 5 bases; J trimming: 2 bases; junction bases outside the gene matches: 3. The CDR3 has 16 residues. Germline V lookup: CDR1 LNHDA, CDR2 SQIVND (reference sequence).

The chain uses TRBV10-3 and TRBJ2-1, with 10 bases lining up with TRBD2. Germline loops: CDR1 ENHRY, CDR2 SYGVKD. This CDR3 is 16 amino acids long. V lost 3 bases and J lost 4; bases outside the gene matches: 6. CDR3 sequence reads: CAISDPSGGRYNEQFF. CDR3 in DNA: TGTGCCATCAGTGATCCTAGCGGGGGCCGATACAATGAGCAGTTCTTC.

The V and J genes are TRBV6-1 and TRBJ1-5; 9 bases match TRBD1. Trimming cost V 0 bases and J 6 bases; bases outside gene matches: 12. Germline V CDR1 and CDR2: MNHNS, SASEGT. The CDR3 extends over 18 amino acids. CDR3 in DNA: TGTGCCAGCAGTGAAGCGACCCCGGGACAGGGAGGTACTCAGCCCCAGCATTTT. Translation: CASSEATPGQGGTQPQHF.

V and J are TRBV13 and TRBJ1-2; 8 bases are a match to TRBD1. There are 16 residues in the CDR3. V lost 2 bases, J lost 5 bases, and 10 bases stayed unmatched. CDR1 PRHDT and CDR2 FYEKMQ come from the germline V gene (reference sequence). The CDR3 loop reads CASSLFRQGSNYGYTF. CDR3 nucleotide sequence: TGTGCCAGCAGCTTATTTAGACAGGGGAGTAATTATGGCTACACCTTC.

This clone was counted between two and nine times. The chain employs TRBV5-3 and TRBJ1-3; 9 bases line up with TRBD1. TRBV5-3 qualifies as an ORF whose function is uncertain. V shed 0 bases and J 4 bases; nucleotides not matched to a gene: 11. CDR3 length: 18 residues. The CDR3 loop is CARSLEGLQGAGGNTIYF. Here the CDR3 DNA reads TGTGCCAGAAGCTTGGAAGGGCTACAGGGGGCAGGAGGAAACACCATATATTTT.

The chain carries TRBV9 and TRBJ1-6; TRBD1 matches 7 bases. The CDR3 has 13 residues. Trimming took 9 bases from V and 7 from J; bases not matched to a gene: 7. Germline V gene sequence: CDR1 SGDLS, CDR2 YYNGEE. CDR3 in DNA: TGTGCCACCGCGACAGGGTTGAATTCACCCCTCCACTTT. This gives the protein CATATGLNSPLHF.

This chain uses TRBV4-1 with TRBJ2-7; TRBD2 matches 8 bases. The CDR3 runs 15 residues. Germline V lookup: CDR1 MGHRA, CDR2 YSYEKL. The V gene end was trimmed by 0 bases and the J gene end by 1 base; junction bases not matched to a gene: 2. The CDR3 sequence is CASSQDTSGSYEQYF. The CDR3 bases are TGCGCCAGCAGCCAAGACACTAGCGGTTCCTACGAGCAGTACTTC.

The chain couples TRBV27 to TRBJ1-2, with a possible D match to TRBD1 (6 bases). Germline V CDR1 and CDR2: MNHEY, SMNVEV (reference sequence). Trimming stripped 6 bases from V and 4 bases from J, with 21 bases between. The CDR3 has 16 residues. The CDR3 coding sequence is TGTGCCAGCAGGGGGGGGCAGGGGCGAACATTCTATGGCTACACCTTC. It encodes CASRGGQGRTFYGYTF.